Following are 31 T cell receptor beta chains from one sample sequenced in a study of blood T cell repertoires in COVID-19. The table came from immunoSEQ multiplex PCR; TCRdb's copy has only in-frame clones and leaves some out. The sample records about 140,000 clones, roughly four fifths being singletons. What was sequenced was peripheral blood. The receptors originated from a man older than 75 with acute or convalescent COVID-19.

The chain employs TRBV3-1 (or the pseudogene TRBV3-2) and TRBJ1-2; the match to TRBD1 covers 7 bases. CDR3 length: 15 amino acids. Germline V gene lookup returns CDR1 LGHDT and CDR2 YNNKEL (reference sequence). Trimming cost V 4 bases and J 6 bases; bases outside gene matches: 11. The CDR3 loop reads CASSLGTAPIDGYTF. CDR3 sequence (DNA): TGTGCCAGCAGCCTAGGGACAGCACCTATTGATGGCTACACCTTC.

The J gene is TRBJ1-5, the V gene TRBV28; TRBD1 is a possible D gene (6 bases). Germline CDR1 MDHEN, CDR2 SYDVKM. The germline V and J ends were trimmed by 10 bases and 0 bases, with 16 bases remaining between them. The CDR3 contains 15 residues. The CDR3 reads CATLPGGHSNQPQHF. The CDR3 coding sequence is TGTGCCACCCTGCCCGGGGGGCATAGCAATCAGCCCCAGCATTTT.

A note on this clone: At one of its ends the junction is not consistent with the germline gene, which may arise from a read error. This chain links TRBV6-4 with TRBJ1-2; a possible D gene is TRBD1 (5 bases). Germline V gene sequence: CDR1 MRHNA, CDR2 SNTAGT. This CDR3 contains 15 residues. The CDR3 DNA follows: TGTGCCAGCAGCGACTACAGGAACCCCAGAGCTGGCTACACCTTC. It is translated as CASSDYRNPRAGYTF.

The chain is built from TRBV20-1 and TRBJ1-1, with a possible D match to TRBD1 (5 bases). This CDR3 is built from 11 residues. CDR1 and CDR2 from the germline V gene are DFQATT and SNEGSKA (reference sequence). The CDR3 DNA reads TGCAGCACCGGCGGGGCAGGTGAAGCTTTCTTT. It specifies CSTGGAGEAFF.

The V and J genes are TRBV5-1 and TRBJ1-1; D remains unclear. Looked up from germline, CDR1 is SGHRS and CDR2 is YFSETQ. The germline V and J ends were trimmed by 4 bases and 2 bases, with 15 bases remaining between them. CDR3 length: 15 residues. The CDR3 region is CASSVFGSGNTEAFF. The CDR3 DNA reads TGCGCCAGCAGCGTTTTCGGTTCCGGTAACACTGAAGCTTTCTTT.

The chain carries TRBV28 and TRBJ1-1; no clear D gene. Germline V gives CDR1 MDHEN, CDR2 SYDVKM. CDR3 length equals 13 residues. V was shortened by 5 bases and J by 8 bases, with 15 bases between the two germline ends. The CDR3: CASSRHGVGEAFF. CDR3 bases: TGTGCCAGCAGTCGTCACGGGGTGGGAGAAGCTTTCTTT.

This clone showed up just a few times. The V call is TRBV7-8, the J call TRBJ2-3; D perhaps matches TRBD1 (6 bases). The V and J ends lost 3 bases and 3 bases respectively, with 10 bases between them. The CDR3 runs to 14 residues. In germline, CDR1 is SGHVS, CDR2 FQNEAQ. The CDR3 is CASSFPGHTDTQYF. In nucleotides, the CDR3 is TGTGCCAGCAGCTTCCCGGGACATACAGATACGCAGTATTTT.

The chain couples TRBV6-1 to TRBJ2-7; TRBD2 agrees at 9 bases. The V gene's germline CDR1 is MNHNS and CDR2 SASEGT. Trimming removed 5 bases from V and 2 bases from J; junction bases left unmatched: 7. The CDR3 runs 15 residues. The CDR3 DNA reads TGTGCCAGCAGTTTGGGGGCTAGCGGGGCCTACGAGCAGTACTTC. Translating it yields CASSLGASGAYEQYF.

This clone was picked up a small number of times. The V gene is TRBV4-3, the J gene TRBJ1-5; D remains ambiguous. Germline V gene lookup returns CDR1 LGHNA and CDR2 YSLEER. Trimming left V 0 bases short and J 6 bases short, with 12 bases between. The CDR3 consists of 15 residues. The CDR3 reads CASSQELHWAQPQHF. CDR3 in DNA: TGCGCCAGCAGCCAAGAGCTGCATTGGGCTCAGCCCCAGCATTTT.

The chain links TRBV28 to TRBJ1-2; D is perhaps TRBD1 (6 bases). This CDR3 comprises 12 residues. Trimming stripped 7 bases from V and 6 bases from J, with 12 bases between. CDR1 is MDHEN and CDR2 is SYDVKM in the germline V gene. The CDR3: CASTQNRDGYTF. CDR3 DNA: TGTGCCAGCACCCAAAACAGGGATGGCTACACCTTC.

This clone was observed a single time. The chain uses TRBV28 and TRBJ2-4; possibly TRBD2 for D (6 bases). The CDR3 loop spans 15 amino acids. CDR1 is MDHEN and CDR2 is SYDVKM in the germline V gene. The V end lost 7 bases, the J end lost 6 bases, and 19 bases lay between the germline ends. CDR3 amino acids: CASKSAPGDLNIQYF. CDR3 DNA sequence: TGTGCCAGCAAGAGCGCTCCGGGGGATTTAAACATTCAGTACTTC.

This rearrangement joins TRBV19 to TRBJ2-2, with a possible D match to TRBD2 (6 bases). The germline V gene encodes CDR1 LNHDA and CDR2 SQIVND (reference sequence). Trimming took off 5 bases at V and 4 bases at J, with 17 bases between the two ends. This CDR3 is 16 amino acids long. CDR3 protein: CASSQGLNRGTGELFF. The CDR3 bases are TGTGCCAGTAGTCAGGGACTCAACCGGGGCACCGGGGAGCTGTTTTTT.

The chain carries TRBV6-2 or TRBV6-3 and TRBJ2-3; D remains ambiguous. CDR3 size: 18 residues. The V end was cut by 2 bases, the J end by 2 bases, with 20 bases between. Germline lookup yields CDR1 MNHEY and CDR2 SVGEGT. CDR3 nucleotide sequence: TGTGCCAGCAGTTACCCCTTACCGGGTGAGGAAGACACAGATACGCAGTATTTT. This translates into CASSYPLPGEEDTDTQYF.

The chain recombines TRBV4-3 with TRBJ2-5; TRBD1 agrees at 7 bases. The V segment lost 1 base and the J segment 3 bases; nucleotides outside the gene matches: 5. The CDR3 covers 15 residues. Germline assignment: CDR1 LGHNA and CDR2 YSLEER. Here the CDR3 reads CASSQVRTGEETQYF. In nucleotides, the CDR3 is TGCGCCAGCAGCCAAGTACGAACAGGGGAAGAGACCCAGTACTTC.

The rearrangement uses TRBV7-9 and TRBJ2-7; 8 bases agree with TRBD2. This CDR3 contains 15 residues. The germline gives CDR1 SEHNR, CDR2 FQNEAQ (reference sequence). Trimming at V came to 2 bases and at J to 1 base, leaving 4 bases not matched to a gene. CDR3 DNA: TGTGCCAGCAGCTTACTCGCGGGGGGTTCCTACGAGCAGTACTTC. Amino acids: CASSLLAGGSYEQYF.

The chain joins TRBV11-3 to TRBJ2-1; 14 bases map to TRBD2. The V segment lost 5 bases and the J segment 6 bases; nucleotides outside the gene matches: 3. Germline V gives CDR1 SGHNT, CDR2 YENEEA. This CDR3 comprises 15 residues. Here the CDR3 DNA reads TGTGCCAGCAGCCCGGGACTAGCGGGGGTCAATGAGCAGTTCTTC. Its translation is CASSPGLAGVNEQFF.

J is TRBJ1-4 and V is TRBV7-2; unclear D gene. V gave up 0 bases and J gave up 7 bases, with 9 bases separating them. The CDR3 runs 14 residues. CDR1 is SGHTA, CDR2 FQGNSA, per germline. Here the CDR3 reads CASSLASTPEKLFF. The CDR3 DNA follows: TGTGCCAGCAGCTTAGCATCGACACCTGAAAAACTGTTTTTT.

The chain has TRBV6-5 and TRBJ1-6; 8 bases map to TRBD1. V shed 2 bases, J shed 13 bases, and the junction held 7 bases outside the gene matches. Germline V gives CDR1 MNHEY, CDR2 SVGAGI. The CDR3 extends over 14 amino acids. CDR3 loop: CASSYQGASYPLHF. The CDR3 coding sequence is TGTGCCAGCAGTTACCAGGGGGCGTCATACCCCCTCCACTTT.

The V and J genes are TRBV6-6 and TRBJ1-2; D is uncertain. This CDR3 contains 15 residues. The V end was cut by 1 base, the J end by 3 bases, with 12 bases between. Germline CDR1 MNHNY, CDR2 SVGAGI (reference sequence). CDR3 sequence reads: CASSYLRERDYGYTF. The CDR3 DNA follows: TGTGCCAGCAGTTACTTGAGGGAAAGGGACTATGGCTACACCTTC.

The genes are TRBV2 and TRBJ1-4, with unresolved D. The CDR3 runs to 15 residues. Germline values: CDR1 SNHLY, CDR2 FYNNEI. V was pared by 3 bases and J by 4 bases, with 12 bases between. This chain's CDR3 is CASSDRGRRNEKLFF. The CDR3 DNA reads as TGTGCCAGCAGTGATAGAGGTCGACGTAATGAAAAACTGTTTTTT.

This chain uses TRBV11-2 with TRBJ2-7; 8 bases match TRBD1. Germline CDR1 is SGHAT and CDR2 is FQNNGV. The length of the CDR3 is 16 residues. With 1 base clipped from V and 5 bases from J, the junction kept 10 bases outside the gene matches. The CDR3 reads CASSLGDRFLQNEQYF. The CDR3 DNA is TGTGCCAGCAGCTTAGGGGACAGGTTTCTTCAGAACGAGCAGTACTTC.

This sequence joins TRBV4-2 and TRBJ1-4, with unresolved D. The CDR3 totals 15 residues. The germline V gene has CDR1 LGHNA and CDR2 YNFKEQ. V was trimmed by 0 bases and J by 3 bases, leaving 8 bases between them. The CDR3 nucleotides are TGTGCCAGCAGCCAAGAACAGCAACCTAATGAAAAACTGTTTTTT. Translating it yields CASSQEQQPNEKLFF.

This chain links TRBV11-2 with TRBJ1-2, with D perhaps matching TRBD1 (6 bases). Per germline, CDR1 SGHAT and CDR2 FQNNGV. Trimming cost V 1 base and J 5 bases, with 23 bases left between them. This CDR3 is built from 18 residues. CDR3 nucleotides: TGTGCCAGCAGCTTAGTAACCGAGAACAGGGCCGGGAGGTATGGCTACACCTTC. Amino acid sequence: CASSLVTENRAGRYGYTF.

The chain joins TRBV7-3 to TRBJ2-3; 10 bases match TRBD1. After removal of 3 bases from V and 3 bases from J, the junction contained 6 bases not matched to a gene. The CDR3 has 16 amino acids. Per germline, CDR1 SGHTA and CDR2 FQGTGA. The CDR3 DNA sequence: TGTGCCAGCAGCTTTTCGACAGGGGGCGCGACAGATACGCAGTATTTT. Translated, it gives CASSFSTGGATDTQYF.

The genes are TRBV9 and TRBJ2-7; 10 bases are shared with TRBD1. The ends lost 2 bases at V and 3 bases at J; junction bases unmatched: 5. CDR1 SGDLS and CDR2 YYNGEE come from the germline V gene. The CDR3 runs 15 residues. CDR3 sequence reads: CASSVRDRGIYEQYF. CDR3 nucleotide sequence: TGTGCCAGCAGCGTGCGGGACAGGGGTATCTACGAGCAGTACTTC.

The V call is TRBV7-2, the J call TRBJ2-2; D uncertain. Trimming took off 1 base at V and 6 bases at J, with 3 bases between the two ends. This CDR3 has 12 residues. Germline V gene lookup returns CDR1 SGHTA and CDR2 FQGNSA. The CDR3 sequence: CASSLGAGELFF. In DNA form, the CDR3 reads TGTGCCAGCAGCTTAGGAGCCGGGGAGCTGTTTTTT.

V usage is TRBV6-6 and J usage is TRBJ1-2; weak D call: TRBD1 (6 bases). The CDR3 sequence is 13 residues long. The ends were cut back, 2 bases at V and 6 bases at J, with 10 bases in the middle. Germline lookup yields CDR1 MNHNY and CDR2 SVGAGI (reference sequence). The CDR3 here is CASSYLDRHGYTF. For the CDR3, the DNA is TGTGCCAGCAGTTACCTGGACAGACATGGCTACACCTTC.

This clone occurred once. This chain links TRBV2 with TRBJ2-7; D possibly corresponds to TRBD1 (5 bases). This CDR3 has 12 residues. The germline V gene has CDR1 SNHLY and CDR2 FYNNEI. Trimming took off 6 bases at V and 1 base at J, with 7 bases between the two ends. Written as DNA, the CDR3 is TGTGCCAGCAGGGACATTTCCTACGAGCAGTACTTC. Protein: CASRDISYEQYF. The whole variable domain, remainder taken from reference TRBV2 and TRBJ2-7, is EPEVTQTPSHQVTQMGQEVILRCVPISNHLYFYWYRQILGQKVEFLVSFYNNEISEKSEIFDDQFSVERPDGSNFTLKIRSTKLEDSAMYFCASRDISYEQYFGPGTRLTVT.

This clone has just a few counts. The rearrangement links TRBV23-1 to TRBJ2-7; 8 bases match TRBD1. Being an ORF, TRBV23-1 has a function that is uncertain. This CDR3 is 15 amino acids long. V was clipped by 0 bases and J by 3 bases; unmatched bases: 4. CDR3 DNA sequence: TGCGCCAGCAGTCAATCGAAGGGACAGGACTACGAGCAGTACTTC. It yields the protein CASSQSKGQDYEQYF.

This chain connects TRBV5-1 to TRBJ2-7; a weak D match, TRBD2 (5 bases). CDR1 and CDR2 from the germline V gene are SGHRS and YFSETQ. The ends were cut back, 4 bases at V and 4 bases at J, with 18 bases in the middle. CDR3 length: 15 residues. This chain's CDR3 is CASSPGSATTYEQYF. CDR3 coding DNA: TGCGCCAGCAGCCCTGGGAGCGCAACGACATACGAGCAGTACTTC. The whole variable domain, filled in from reference TRBV5-1 and TRBJ2-7, reads KAGVTQTPRYLIKTRGQQVTLSCSPISGHRSVSWYQQTPGQGLQFLFEYFSETQRNKGNFPGRFSGRQFSNSRSEMNVSTLELGDSALYLCASSPGSATTYEQYFGPGTRLTVT.

The chain has TRBV9 and TRBJ1-4; D is undetermined. This CDR3 contains 15 residues. V dropped 4 bases and J dropped 0 bases, with 10 bases sitting between them. The V gene's germline CDR1 is SGDLS and CDR2 YYNGEE. CDR3 in DNA: TGTGCCAGCAGCCCCCGAAGAGCAACTAATGAAAAACTGTTTTTT. It is translated as CASSPRRATNEKLFF.